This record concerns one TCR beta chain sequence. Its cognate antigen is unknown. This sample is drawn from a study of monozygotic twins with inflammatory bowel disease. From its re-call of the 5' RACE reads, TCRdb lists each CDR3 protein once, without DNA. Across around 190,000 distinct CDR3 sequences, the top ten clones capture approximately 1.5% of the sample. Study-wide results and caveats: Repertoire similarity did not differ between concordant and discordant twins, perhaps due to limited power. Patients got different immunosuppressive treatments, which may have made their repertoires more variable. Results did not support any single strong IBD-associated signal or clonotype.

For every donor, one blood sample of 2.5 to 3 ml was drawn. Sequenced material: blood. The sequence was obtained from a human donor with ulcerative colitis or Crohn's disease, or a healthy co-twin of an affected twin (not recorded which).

CDR3 residues: CAISRDRGSNQPQHF. The chain employs TRBV10-3 and TRBJ1-5; TCRdb returns TRBD1, unconfirmable since there is no DNA. The germline gives CDR1 ENHRY, CDR2 SYGVKD. The length of the CDR3 is 15 residues.